A single T cell receptor (beta chain) is shown here with its context. No antigen is known for it. This sample is drawn from a study of T cell responses to AZD1222 COVID-19 vaccine. Findings and caveats of the study: Spike-wide vaccine-associated CD4 TCRs dominated at 160-218 and 743-854. At baseline, seropositivity was found in only a handful of AZD1222 recipients.

Only in-frame clones appear in the TCRdb table, and some are missing; sequencing was by immunoSEQ multiplex PCR. The table includes 130,000 to 150,000 clones, around 93% detected once. This sequence was found in an adult in good health. The sequencing here drew on peripheral blood, taken on day 0 of AZD1222 vaccination.

CDR3 amino acids: CASSQGSLVGYGNTIYF. In DNA, the CDR3 is TGCGCCAGCAGCCAAGGAAGTTTGGTTGGCTATGGAAACACCATATATTTT. V gene TRBV4-3 combines with J gene TRBJ1-3; D is unclear. The CDR3 runs 17 residues. Germline lookup yields CDR1 LGHNA and CDR2 YSLEER. V was clipped by 1 base and J by 3 bases, with 16 bases between them.